This is a list of T cell receptor beta chains from one sample in a study of blood T cell repertoires in COVID-19. Data came from immunoSEQ multiplex PCR; TCRdb stores just in-frame clones and leaves some out. The table lists 35,000 or so clones, 81% of them singletons. Sequencing input: peripheral blood. The receptors stem from a man of 80 years or more with active or convalescent COVID-19. The CDR3 runs from the conserved cysteine through the conserved F or W. The D gene is left open where the match is weak. Rows give clone size only sometimes, using once, few, many, or a class for an expanded clone.

clone_size	j_call	v_call	cdr3_length	d_call	cdr3_nt	cdr3_aa
once	TRBJ2-7	TRBV5-1	16	-	TGCGCCAGCAGCCTCCTCACGGGGGGCCAAGCCTACGAGCAGTACTTC	CASSLLTGGQAYEQYF
few	TRBJ2-1	TRBV4-2	15	-	TGTGCCAGCAGCCAAGTAACAGATAGGATTTATGAGCAGTTCTTC	CASSQVTDRIYEQFF
-	TRBJ2-5	TRBV10-3	13	-	TGTGCCATCAGTGAGTCAGGGGGAGAGACCCAGTACTTC	CAISESGGETQYF
-	TRBJ2-3	TRBV5-1	15	TRBD1	TGCGCCAGCAGCCCAACGACAGGGCCCACAGATACGCAGTATTTT	CASSPTTGPTDTQYF
-	TRBJ1-5	TRBV6-5	15	-	TGTGCCAGCAGCCCGGGGGGTCGGAGCAATCAGCCCCAGCATTTT	CASSPGGRSNQPQHF
-	TRBJ1-1	TRBV6-5	14	-	TGTGCCAGCAACCAGAGACAAAGGAACACTGAAGCTTTCTTT	CASNQRQRNTEAFF
-	TRBJ2-6	TRBV7-8	16	-	TGTGCCAGCAGCTTAGTCCAGGTGACCGGGGCCAACGTCCTGACTTTC	CASSLVQVTGANVLTF
once	TRBJ2-2	TRBV7-3	17	TRBD1	TGTGCCAGCAGCCCGAAACCGAGACAGGGACCCACCGGGGAGCTGTTTTTT	CASSPKPRQGPTGELFF
-	TRBJ1-4	TRBV10-1	10	-	TGCGCCATCCTCTGCTGTCAAACTGTTTTT	CAILCCQTVF
-	TRBJ1-2	TRBV29-1	13	TRBD1	TGCAGCGTTTTGGACAGGAGGACCTATGGCTACACCTTC	CSVLDRRTYGYTF
-	TRBJ1-6	TRBV19	15	TRBD1	TGTGCCAGTAGCGGGACAGGGAATTGGGATTCACCCCTCCACTTT	CASSGTGNWDSPLHF
-	TRBJ2-1	TRBV6-4	15	TRBD2	TGTGCCAGCAGTGAAAGACTAGCGGGAGACAATGAGCAGTTCTTC	CASSERLAGDNEQFF
-	TRBJ1-1	TRBV27	15	TRBD1	TGTGCCAGCAGTTCCACCCCGCGGACAGGCGTCGGTGCTTTCTTT	CASSSTPRTGVGAFF
-	TRBJ1-1	TRBV5-4	14	-	TGTGCCAGCAGCTTGGGTCAAATGAACACTGAAGCTTTCTTT	CASSLGQMNTEAFF
-	TRBJ2-5	TRBV5-1	15	-	TGCGCCAGCAGCTTGGATAGCGGAGAACAAGAGACCCAGTACTTC	CASSLDSGEQETQYF
few	TRBJ1-1	TRBV5-1	15	TRBD1	TGCGCCAGCAGCTTGGGGGACAGGGGAGTTACTGAAGCTTTCTTT	CASSLGDRGVTEAFF
once	TRBJ2-2	TRBV6-6	13	-	TGTGCCAGCACCCGGGGGTCCACCGGGGAGCTGTTTTTT	CASTRGSTGELFF
-	TRBJ2-7	TRBV3-1/TRBV3-2	15	-	TGTGCCAGCAGCCAAGACGCCAGGGAAAAGTACGAGCAGTACTTC	CASSQDAREKYEQYF
-	TRBJ1-2	TRBV6-5	13	TRBD1	TGTGCCAGCCCCAAGACAGGGCGAGGGGGCTACACCTTC	CASPKTGRGGYTF
-	TRBJ2-4	TRBV20-1	17	TRBD2	TGCAGTGCTAGTAGTAGCGGGGGGAGACTAGCCAAAAACATTCAGTACTTC	CSASSSGGRLAKNIQYF
-	TRBJ2-3	TRBV29-1	14	TRBD1	TGCAGCGTATCGACAGGGGGGAGCACAGATACGCAGTATTTT	CSVSTGGSTDTQYF
-	TRBJ2-1	TRBV10-3	15	TRBD1	TGTGCCATCAGGCCGCACAGGGGGAAGGGCAATGAGCAGTTCTTC	CAIRPHRGKGNEQFF
-	TRBJ1-5	TRBV7-8	15	-	TGTGCCAGCAGCTTAGCTTCCCAGGTGTATCAGCCCCAGCATTTT	CASSLASQVYQPQHF
-	TRBJ1-1	TRBV6-2/TRBV6-3	13	-	TGTGCCAGCAGCGAGGCATCGCGGGAGGTGGCTTTCTTT	CASSEASREVAFF
medium-sized	TRBJ1-2	TRBV27	15	-	TGTGCCAGCAGTTTATCACCCCCAGGGCTCTATGGCTACACCTTC	CASSLSPPGLYGYTF
-	TRBJ2-3	TRBV2	16	TRBD2	TGTGCCAGCAGTTTAGGGACTAGCGGGAGCGTAGATACGCAGTATTTT	CASSLGTSGSVDTQYF
-	TRBJ2-5	TRBV30	14	TRBD2	TGTGCCTGGAGAACTAGCGGAGGAGAAGAGACCCAGTACTTC	CAWRTSGGEETQYF
-	TRBJ2-5	TRBV2	14	TRBD2	TGTGCCAGCAGATTAGCGGGGGGCGTGGAGACCCAGTACTTC	CASRLAGGVETQYF
-	TRBJ2-1	TRBV29-1	16	-	TGCAGCGTTGACCGGACTGGGGGGATACGAAGCAATGAGCAGTTCTTC	CSVDRTGGIRSNEQFF
-	TRBJ1-3	TRBV5-1	15	TRBD1	TGCGCCAGCAGCCAACAGACAGGGGGAGGAAACACCATATATTTT	CASSQQTGGGNTIYF
-	TRBJ2-7	TRBV6-5	13	TRBD1	TGTGCCAGCAGTCGGGACAGGAGCTACGAGCAGTACTTC	CASSRDRSYEQYF
-	TRBJ2-7	TRBV6-5	15	-	TGTGCCAGCTTACCAGGACACTACGGCTCCTACGAGCAGTACTTC	CASLPGHYGSYEQYF
once	TRBJ1-1	TRBV7-2	15	-	TGTGCCAGCAGCTCGCCGTTAACCAGGAGGGTTGAAGCTTTCTTT	CASSSPLTRRVEAFF
-	TRBJ2-4	TRBV12-3/TRBV12-4	13	-	TGTGCCAGCAGTAAGGGGGCCAAAAACATTCAGTACTTC	CASSKGAKNIQYF
-	TRBJ2-5	TRBV5-1	15	TRBD1	TGCGCCAGCAGCGGCTCCGGGACAGGGCAAGAGACCCAGTACTTC	CASSGSGTGQETQYF
-	TRBJ2-7	TRBV2	14	-	TGTGCCAGCAGTGAACTGCGGGGCCCCTACGAGCAGTACTTC	CASSELRGPYEQYF
-	TRBJ2-3	TRBV11-2	15	TRBD2	TGTGCCAGCAGCTTACTGGGACTACCCACAGATACGCAGTATTTT	CASSLLGLPTDTQYF
medium-sized	TRBJ1-2	TRBV11-2	12	-	TGTGCCAGCAGCCAGACAGACTATGGCTACACCTTC	CASSQTDYGYTF
-	TRBJ1-1	TRBV6-1	16	-	TGTGCCAGCAGTGAGTGGTACAGGAAGTCGGGCACTGAAGCTTTCTTT	CASSEWYRKSGTEAFF
few	TRBJ1-2	TRBV12-3/TRBV12-4	13	TRBD1	TGTGCCAGCACTCCGACCAACAGGGGTGGCTACACCTTC	CASTPTNRGGYTF
-	TRBJ2-1	TRBV5-1	17	TRBD1	TGCGCCAGCAGCCGAAGACAGGGGCAGTTCGGCTACAATGAGCAGTTCTTC	CASSRRQGQFGYNEQFF
-	TRBJ2-1	TRBV4-2	15	TRBD2	TGTGCCAGCAGCCATCTAGCGGGGGGTTACAATGAGCAGTTCTTC	CASSHLAGGYNEQFF
few	TRBJ1-5	TRBV29-1	12	-	TGCAGCGTTGGCGGCGGCAATCAGCCCCAGCATTTT	CSVGGGNQPQHF
-	TRBJ2-7	TRBV20-1	16	TRBD2	TGCAGTGCTAGTCTATCTAGCGGGAGAATAAGCCACGAGCAGTACTTC	CSASLSSGRISHEQYF
few	TRBJ2-5	TRBV2	14	TRBD2	TGTGCCAGCAAGGGGACTAGCGGGGAAGAGACCCAGTACTTC	CASKGTSGEETQYF
hyperexpanded	TRBJ2-2	TRBV7-9	16	-	TGTGCCAGCAGCTTAAGGTTAGGGGTCGACACCGGGGAGCTGTTTTTT	CASSLRLGVDTGELFF
-	TRBJ2-1	TRBV7-3	20	TRBD2	TGTGCCAGCAGCTTAGGGTTTGGGTCAGGGCAGCGGGAGAACTACAATGAGCAGTTCTTC	CASSLGFGSGQRENYNEQFF
-	TRBJ2-5	TRBV3-1/TRBV3-2	12	-	TGTGCCAGCAGCCGCCTCGGTGAGACCCAGTACTTC	CASSRLGETQYF
-	TRBJ1-6	TRBV27	16	TRBD1	TGTGCCAGCGGAATACTGACAGGGGGCTTAGGATCACCCCTCCACTTT	CASGILTGGLGSPLHF
-	TRBJ2-1	TRBV9	15	-	TGTGCCAGCAGCGTAGGGGGAGTTTCAGTGAATGAGCAGTTCTTC	CASSVGGVSVNEQFF
few	TRBJ2-3	TRBV9	13	-	TGTGCCAGCGCTAATGCCTACACAGATACGCAGTATTTT	CASANAYTDTQYF
-	TRBJ2-1	TRBV5-1	16	TRBD1	TGCGCCAGCAGCGAGCAGGGGGCCGGATCCTACAATGAGCAGTTCTTC	CASSEQGAGSYNEQFF
-	TRBJ1-1	TRBV19	13	-	TGTGCCACCAAGGGACATATGAACACTGAAGCTTTCTTT	CATKGHMNTEAFF
-	TRBJ2-7	TRBV9	15	-	TGTGCCAGCAGCGTAGGGACTTCTAGGTCGTACGAGCAGTACTTC	CASSVGTSRSYEQYF
-	TRBJ2-5	TRBV5-1	16	-	TGCGCCAGCAGCCCTGGTGGGGCGCAGGAGATTGGGACCCAGTACTTC	CASSPGGAQEIGTQYF
-	TRBJ2-3	TRBV9	16	TRBD2	TGTGCCAGCAGCGTACTCAGCGGGGTGCTTACAGATACGCAGTATTTT	CASSVLSGVLTDTQYF
-	TRBJ2-7	TRBV7-9	12	-	TGTGCCAGCAGCTTAGCAAACGGCGAGCAGTACTTC	CASSLANGEQYF
-	TRBJ2-5	TRBV24-1	16	-	TGTGCCACCAGTGATAATACGGAGGGGCCATGGGAGACCCAGTACTTC	CATSDNTEGPWETQYF
-	TRBJ2-5	TRBV7-2	15	TRBD2	TGTGCCAGCAGCACGGTAGCGGGGGGGAGGGAGACCCAGTACTTC	CASSTVAGGRETQYF